The rows below give T cell receptor beta chains drawn from one sample of a study of T cells after somatic rescue of genetic block. Data came from immunoSEQ multiplex PCR; TCRdb stores just in-frame clones and leaves some out. The table has some 74,000 clones, approximately 90% seen once. Sequenced input: peripheral blood mononuclear cells (PBMCs). These receptors were taken from a man younger than 45. CDR3s include the opening cysteine and the closing phenylalanine or tryptophan.

cdr3_length: 15
v_call: TRBV6-6
j_call: TRBJ1-1
cdr3_aa: CASSPGDRGSTEAFF

cdr3_length: 14
v_call: TRBV13
j_call: TRBJ1-3
cdr3_aa: CASSSGGGGNTIYF

cdr3_length: 15
v_call: TRBV11-2
j_call: TRBJ2-7
cdr3_aa: CASSFTGYGEYEQYF

cdr3_length: 13
v_call: TRBV18
j_call: TRBJ2-3
cdr3_aa: CASSTGGTDTQYF

cdr3_length: 13
v_call: TRBV6-1
j_call: TRBJ2-2
cdr3_aa: CASNRDYTGELFF

cdr3_length: 15
v_call: TRBV6-6
j_call: TRBJ2-2
cdr3_aa: CASSYLGGAPGELFF

cdr3_length: 13
v_call: TRBV7-9
j_call: TRBJ1-5
cdr3_aa: CASSPAVGQPQHF

cdr3_length: 15
v_call: TRBV6-1
j_call: TRBJ2-3
cdr3_aa: CASSEGTGATDTQYF

cdr3_length: 11
v_call: TRBV2
j_call: TRBJ2-5
cdr3_aa: CASAYDETQYF

cdr3_length: 14
v_call: TRBV4-1
j_call: TRBJ1-2
cdr3_aa: CASSQDIRPNGYTF

cdr3_length: 16
v_call: TRBV28
j_call: TRBJ2-1
cdr3_aa: CASKPGLAGDYNEQFF

cdr3_length: 15
v_call: TRBV5-1
j_call: TRBJ2-1
cdr3_aa: CASSLGASGSDEQFF

cdr3_length: 14
v_call: TRBV9
j_call: TRBJ2-5
cdr3_aa: CASSVLGEQETQYF

cdr3_length: 15
v_call: TRBV9
j_call: TRBJ1-6
cdr3_aa: CASSVGQSRNSPLHF

cdr3_length: 15
v_call: TRBV7-7
j_call: TRBJ2-5
cdr3_aa: CASSLTSLGSETQYF

cdr3_length: 16
v_call: TRBV4-2
j_call: TRBJ2-3
cdr3_aa: CASSPPRGLGSDTQYF

cdr3_length: 15
v_call: TRBV6-1
j_call: TRBJ2-1
cdr3_aa: CASSLLAGGIDEQFF

cdr3_length: 13
v_call: TRBV6-5
j_call: TRBJ1-6
cdr3_aa: CASSYGTETPLHF

cdr3_length: 13
v_call: TRBV29-1
j_call: TRBJ1-5
cdr3_aa: CSVGGVSGSAQHF

cdr3_length: 14
v_call: TRBV28
j_call: TRBJ2-7
cdr3_aa: CASRPTGGNYEQYF

cdr3_length: 14
v_call: TRBV6-5
j_call: TRBJ1-4
cdr3_aa: CASRRSQRTEKLFF

cdr3_length: 17
v_call: TRBV13
j_call: TRBJ1-5
cdr3_aa: CASSHSTGVGQGQPQHF

cdr3_length: 13
v_call: TRBV6-4
j_call: TRBJ1-6
cdr3_aa: CASSAGDNSPLHF

cdr3_length: 14
v_call: TRBV30
j_call: TRBJ2-7
cdr3_aa: CAWRQHFRPYEQYF

cdr3_length: 12
v_call: TRBV28
j_call: TRBJ1-5
cdr3_aa: CASSFLAQPQHF

cdr3_length: 14
v_call: TRBV19
j_call: TRBJ2-5
cdr3_aa: CASSIEGGRETQYF

cdr3_length: 16
v_call: TRBV6-6
j_call: TRBJ1-1
cdr3_aa: CASSYSAGTGATEAFF

cdr3_length: 14
v_call: TRBV2
j_call: TRBJ1-1
cdr3_aa: CASRTGVANTEAFF

cdr3_length: 13
v_call: TRBV9
j_call: TRBJ2-7
cdr3_aa: CASSVGVLGEQYF

cdr3_length: 18
v_call: TRBV5-4
j_call: TRBJ1-3
cdr3_aa: CASSLNGRLTEGGNTIYF

cdr3_length: 14
v_call: TRBV5-1
j_call: TRBJ1-3
cdr3_aa: CASSLGGEGNTIYF

cdr3_length: 13
v_call: TRBV19
j_call: TRBJ1-5
cdr3_aa: CAGGGWSNQPQHF

cdr3_length: 11
v_call: TRBV20-1
j_call: TRBJ1-2
cdr3_aa: CSATRGHGYTF

cdr3_length: 17
v_call: TRBV9
j_call: TRBJ1-3
cdr3_aa: CASSEGTSNLGRGTIYF

cdr3_length: 12
v_call: TRBV7-9
j_call: TRBJ2-3
cdr3_aa: CASSFAGIRQYF